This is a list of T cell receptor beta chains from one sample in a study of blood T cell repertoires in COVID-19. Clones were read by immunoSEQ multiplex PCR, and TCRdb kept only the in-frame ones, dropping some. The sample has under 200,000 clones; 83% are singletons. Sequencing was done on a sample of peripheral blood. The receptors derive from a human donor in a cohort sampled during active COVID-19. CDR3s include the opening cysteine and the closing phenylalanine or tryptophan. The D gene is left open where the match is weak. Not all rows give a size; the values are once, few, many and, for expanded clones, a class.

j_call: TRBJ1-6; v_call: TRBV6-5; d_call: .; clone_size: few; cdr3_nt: TGTGCCAGCAGTTACTCGAATGTGCCCGGGAGGTCACCCCTCCACTTT; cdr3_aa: CASSYSNVPGRSPLHF
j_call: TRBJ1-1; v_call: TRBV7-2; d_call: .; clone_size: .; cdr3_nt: TGTGCCAGCAGCTTACTATTGCCAGGGGAGACTGAAGCTTTCTTT; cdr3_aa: CASSLLLPGETEAFF
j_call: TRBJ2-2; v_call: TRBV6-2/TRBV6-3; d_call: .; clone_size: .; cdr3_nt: TGTGCCAGCAGCCCCGGGTCTAGCAGCGGGGAGCTGTTTTTT; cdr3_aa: CASSPGSSSGELFF
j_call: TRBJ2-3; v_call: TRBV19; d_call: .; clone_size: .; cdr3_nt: TGTGCCAGTAGTATCGGTGGGAGATATGGCACAGATACGCAGTATTTT; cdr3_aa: CASSIGGRYGTDTQYF
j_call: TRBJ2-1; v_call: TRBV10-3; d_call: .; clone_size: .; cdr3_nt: TGTGCCACAGTAGCGAGCTCCTACAATGAGCAGTTCTTC; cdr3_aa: CATVASSYNEQFF
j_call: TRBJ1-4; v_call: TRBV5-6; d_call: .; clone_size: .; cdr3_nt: TGTGCCAGCAGCTTTAATGGCGGGGGGGAAAAACTGTTTTTT; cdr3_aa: CASSFNGGGEKLFF
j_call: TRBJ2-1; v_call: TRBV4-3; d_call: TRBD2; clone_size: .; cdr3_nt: TGCGCCAGCAGCCAAGACTCTAGCGGGGGGGGTAATGAGCAGTTCTTC; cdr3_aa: CASSQDSSGGGNEQFF
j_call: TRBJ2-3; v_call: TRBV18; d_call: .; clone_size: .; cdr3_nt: TGTGCCAGCTCACCAAGACAGACCACAGATACGCAGTATTTT; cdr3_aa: CASSPRQTTDTQYF
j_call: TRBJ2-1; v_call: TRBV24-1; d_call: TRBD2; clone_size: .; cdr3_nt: TGTGCCGCCTCCGCTAGCGGGACCCCCCGGGCCTACAATGAGCAGTTCTTC; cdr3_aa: CAASASGTPRAYNEQFF
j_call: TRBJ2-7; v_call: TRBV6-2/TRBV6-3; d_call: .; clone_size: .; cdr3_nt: TGTGCCAGCAGTTACTCCCAGGGCCCATCCTACGAGCAGTACTTC; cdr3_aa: CASSYSQGPSYEQYF
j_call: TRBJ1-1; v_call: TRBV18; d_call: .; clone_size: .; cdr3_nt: TGTGCCAGCTCACCACCGGGGGGGCCCACTGAAGCTTTCTTT; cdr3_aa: CASSPPGGPTEAFF
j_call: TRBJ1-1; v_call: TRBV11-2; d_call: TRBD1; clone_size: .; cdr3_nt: TGTGCCAGCAGCTTAAGGGGACAGGGACTTATGAACACTGAAGCTTTCTTT; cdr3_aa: CASSLRGQGLMNTEAFF
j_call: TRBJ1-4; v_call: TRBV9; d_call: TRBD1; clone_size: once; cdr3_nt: TGTGCCAGCAGCGCAGAACTCACGACAGGGGAGGGTGAAAAACTGTTTTTT; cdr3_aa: CASSAELTTGEGEKLFF
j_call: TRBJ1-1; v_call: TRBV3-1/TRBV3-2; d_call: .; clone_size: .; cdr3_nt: TGTGCCAGCAGCCAAGTAGGGGGTAACACTGAAGCTTTCTTT; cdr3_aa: CASSQVGGNTEAFF
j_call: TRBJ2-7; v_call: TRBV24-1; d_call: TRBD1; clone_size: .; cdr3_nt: TGTGCCACCAGTGATTCCCGGACAGGGACCTACGAGCAGTACTTC; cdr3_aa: CATSDSRTGTYEQYF
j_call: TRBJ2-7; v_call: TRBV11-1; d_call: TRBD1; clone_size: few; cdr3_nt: TGTGCCAGCAGCCGCACGGACAGGGGTTACGAGCAGTACTTC; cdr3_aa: CASSRTDRGYEQYF
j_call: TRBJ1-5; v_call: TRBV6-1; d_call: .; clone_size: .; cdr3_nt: TGTGCCAGCAGTGAAACCGGGACATCAGGTCAGCCCCAGCATTTT; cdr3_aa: CASSETGTSGQPQHF